The T cell receptor (beta chain) under discussion was sequenced for a study of cytomegalovirus exposure and HLA in healthy donors. Concerning this clone: Its antigen is unidentified.

The V and J ends lost 1 base and 3 bases respectively, with 12 bases between them. The CDR3 consists of 14 residues. Germline loops: CDR1 GTSNPN, CDR2 SVGIG (reference sequence). The PCR employed 60 Vbeta primers together with 13 Jbeta primers. Sequencing was performed with immunoSEQ multiplex PCR; in TCRdb, only in-frame clones are kept and a portion is missing. The sample data list approximately 120,000 clones. General study findings and limits: The study flagged 150 to 200 TCR beta chains as cytomegalovirus-associated. Later analysis revealed greater clonal expansion in HLA-associated TCR beta chains than in equally common others.

The material sequenced was PBMCs. The J gene is TRBJ1-1, the V gene TRBV30, with D possibly TRBD1 on 6 matching bases. This clonotype was obtained from a man aged 30-40 years in good health and CMV-seronegative. The CDR3 bases are TGTGCCTGGAGTGAGGGGGGGAGAGACACTGAAGCTTTCTTT. It is translated as CAWSEGGRDTEAFF. The entire variable domain, with the rest obtained from reference TRBV30 and TRBJ1-1, is as follows: SQTIHQWPATLVQPVGSPLSLECTVEGTSNPNLYWYRQAAGRGLQLLFYSVGIGQISSEVPQNLSASRPQDRQFILSSKKLLLSDSGFYLCAWSEGGRDTEAFFGQGTRLTVV.